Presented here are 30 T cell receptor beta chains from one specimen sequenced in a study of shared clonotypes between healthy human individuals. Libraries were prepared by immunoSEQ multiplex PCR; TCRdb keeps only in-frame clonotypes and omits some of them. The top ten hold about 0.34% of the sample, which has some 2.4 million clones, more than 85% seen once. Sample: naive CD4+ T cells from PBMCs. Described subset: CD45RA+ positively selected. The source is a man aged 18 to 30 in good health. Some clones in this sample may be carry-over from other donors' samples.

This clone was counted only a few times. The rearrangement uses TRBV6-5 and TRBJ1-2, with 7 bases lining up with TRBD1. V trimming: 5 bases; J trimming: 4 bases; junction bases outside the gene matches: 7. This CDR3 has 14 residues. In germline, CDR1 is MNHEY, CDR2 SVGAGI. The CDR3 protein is CASSKGGASYGYTF. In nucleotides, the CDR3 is TGTGCCAGCAGTAAAGGGGGCGCGTCCTATGGCTACACCTTC.

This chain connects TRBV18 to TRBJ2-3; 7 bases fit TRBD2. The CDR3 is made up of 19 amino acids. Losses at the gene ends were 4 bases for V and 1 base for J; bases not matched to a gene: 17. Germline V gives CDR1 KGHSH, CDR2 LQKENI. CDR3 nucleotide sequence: TGTGCCAGCTCACAGACCCCGGGACTACCCAAAACCCGCACAGATACGCAGTATTTT. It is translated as CASSQTPGLPKTRTDTQYF. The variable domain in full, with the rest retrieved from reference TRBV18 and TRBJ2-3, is NAGVMQNPRHLVRRRGQEARLRCSPMKGHSHVYWYRQLPEEGLKFMVYLQKENIIDESGMPKERFSAEFPKEGPSILRIQQVVRGDSAAYFCASSQTPGLPKTRTDTQYFGPGTRLTVL.

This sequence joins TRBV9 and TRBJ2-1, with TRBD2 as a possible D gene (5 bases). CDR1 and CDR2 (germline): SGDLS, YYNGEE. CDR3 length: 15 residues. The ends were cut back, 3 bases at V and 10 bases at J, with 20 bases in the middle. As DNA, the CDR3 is TGTGCCAGCAGCGCACGGTGGGCTAGCCAAGGCGAGCAGTTCTTC. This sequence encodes CASSARWASQGEQFF. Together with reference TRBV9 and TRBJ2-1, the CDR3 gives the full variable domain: DSGVTQTPKHLITATGQRVTLRCSPRSGDLSVYWYQQSLDQGLQFLIQYYNGEERAKGNILERFSAQQFPDLHSELNLSSLELGDSALYFCASSARWASQGEQFFGPGTRLTVL.

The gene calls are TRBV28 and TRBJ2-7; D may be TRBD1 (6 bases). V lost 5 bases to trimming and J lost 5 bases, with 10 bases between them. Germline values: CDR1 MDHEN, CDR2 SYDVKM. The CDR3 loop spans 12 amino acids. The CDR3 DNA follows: TGTGCCAGCAGTCTACAGGGTAACGAGCAGTACTTC. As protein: CASSLQGNEQYF.

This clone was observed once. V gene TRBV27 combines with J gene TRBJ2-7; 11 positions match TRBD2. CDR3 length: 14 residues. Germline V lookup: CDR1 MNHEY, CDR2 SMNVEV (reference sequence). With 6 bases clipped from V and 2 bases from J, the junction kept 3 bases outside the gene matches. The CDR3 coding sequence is TGTGCCAGCAGACTAGCGGGAGAGCCCTACGAGCAGTACTTC. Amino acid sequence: CASRLAGEPYEQYF.

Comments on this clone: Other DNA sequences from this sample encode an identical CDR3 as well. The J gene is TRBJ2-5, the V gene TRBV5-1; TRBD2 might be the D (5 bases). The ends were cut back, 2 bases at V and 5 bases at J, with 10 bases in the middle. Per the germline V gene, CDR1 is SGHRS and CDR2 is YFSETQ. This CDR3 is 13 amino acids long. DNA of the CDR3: TGCGCCAGCAGCTTTCCGGGAAGTGAGACCCAGTACTTC. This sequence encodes CASSFPGSETQYF.

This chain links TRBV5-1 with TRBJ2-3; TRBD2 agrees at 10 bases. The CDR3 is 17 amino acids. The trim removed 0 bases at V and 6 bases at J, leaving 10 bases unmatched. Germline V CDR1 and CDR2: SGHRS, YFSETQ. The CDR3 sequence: CASSLAGSSGSQDTQYF. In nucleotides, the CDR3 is TGCGCCAGCAGCTTGGCTGGGTCTAGCGGGAGTCAGGATACGCAGTATTTT.

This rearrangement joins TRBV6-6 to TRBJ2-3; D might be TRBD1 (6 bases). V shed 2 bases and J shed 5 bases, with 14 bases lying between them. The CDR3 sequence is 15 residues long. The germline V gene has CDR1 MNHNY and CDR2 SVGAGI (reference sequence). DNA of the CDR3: TGTGCCAGCAGTTACCCCGGACAGCGTTTAGATACGCAGTATTTT. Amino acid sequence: CASSYPGQRLDTQYF.

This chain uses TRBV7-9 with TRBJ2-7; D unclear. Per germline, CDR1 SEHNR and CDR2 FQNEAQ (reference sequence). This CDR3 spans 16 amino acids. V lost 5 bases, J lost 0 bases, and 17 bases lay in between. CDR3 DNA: TGTGCCAGCAGCCCCCCCCGGGCGGTGAGCTCCTACGAGCAGTACTTC. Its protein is CASSPPRAVSSYEQYF.

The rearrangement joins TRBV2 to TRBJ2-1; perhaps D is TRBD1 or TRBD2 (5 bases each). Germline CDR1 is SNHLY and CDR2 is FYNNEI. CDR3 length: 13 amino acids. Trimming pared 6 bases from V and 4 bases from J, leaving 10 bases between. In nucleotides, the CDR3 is TGTGCCAGCAGCGTGGGACCTTACAATGAGCAGTTCTTC. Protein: CASSVGPYNEQFF.

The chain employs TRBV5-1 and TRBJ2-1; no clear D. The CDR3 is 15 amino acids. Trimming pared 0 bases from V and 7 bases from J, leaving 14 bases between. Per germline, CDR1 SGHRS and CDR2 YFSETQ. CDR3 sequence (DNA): TGCGCCAGCAGCTTGGCCGAACCGGTGGGGAATGAGCAGTTCTTC. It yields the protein CASSLAEPVGNEQFF.

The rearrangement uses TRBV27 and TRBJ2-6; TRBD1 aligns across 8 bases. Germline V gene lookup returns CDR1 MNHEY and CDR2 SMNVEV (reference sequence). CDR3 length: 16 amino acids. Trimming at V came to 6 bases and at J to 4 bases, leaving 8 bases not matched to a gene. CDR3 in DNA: TGTGCCAGCAGGACTGCAGGGGGCTCCGGGGCCAACGTCCTGACTTTC. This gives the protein CASRTAGGSGANVLTF.

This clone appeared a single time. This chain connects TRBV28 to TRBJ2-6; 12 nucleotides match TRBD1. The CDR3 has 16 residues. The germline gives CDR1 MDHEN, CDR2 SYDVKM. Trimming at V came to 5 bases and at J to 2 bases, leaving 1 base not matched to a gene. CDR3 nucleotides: TGTGCCAGCAGTGGGACAGGGGGCACTGGGGCCAACGTCCTGACTTTC. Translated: CASSGTGGTGANVLTF.

CDR3 DNA sequence: TGCGCCAGCAGCTTATTAGGACAGCGCATTGGAAACACCATATATTTT. Translating gives CASSLLGQRIGNTIYF. The chain employs TRBV5-1 and TRBJ1-3; perhaps TRBD1 as D (6 bases). The V end lost 2 bases, the J end lost 3 bases, and 15 bases lay between the germline ends. Germline CDR1 is SGHRS and CDR2 is YFSETQ. The CDR3 is 16 amino acids.

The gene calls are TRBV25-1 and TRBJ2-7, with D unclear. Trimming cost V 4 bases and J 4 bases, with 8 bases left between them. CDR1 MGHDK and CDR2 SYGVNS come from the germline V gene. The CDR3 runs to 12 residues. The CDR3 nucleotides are TGTGCCAGCAGTGCCCTCGGGTACGAGCAGTACTTC. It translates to CASSALGYEQYF.

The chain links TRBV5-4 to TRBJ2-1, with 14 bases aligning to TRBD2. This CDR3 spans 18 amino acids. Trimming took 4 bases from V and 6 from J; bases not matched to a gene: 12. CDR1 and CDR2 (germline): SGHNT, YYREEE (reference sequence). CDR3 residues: CASSPGLAGADPLNEQFF. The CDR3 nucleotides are TGTGCCAGCAGCCCGGGACTAGCGGGAGCCGACCCCCTCAATGAGCAGTTCTTC.

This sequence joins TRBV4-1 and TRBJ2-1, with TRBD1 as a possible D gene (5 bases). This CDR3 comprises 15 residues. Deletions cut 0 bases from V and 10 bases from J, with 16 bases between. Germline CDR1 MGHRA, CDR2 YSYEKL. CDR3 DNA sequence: TGCGCCAGCAGCCAAGAATTCCGTCGGGCAGGGGAGCAGTTCTTC. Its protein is CASSQEFRRAGEQFF.

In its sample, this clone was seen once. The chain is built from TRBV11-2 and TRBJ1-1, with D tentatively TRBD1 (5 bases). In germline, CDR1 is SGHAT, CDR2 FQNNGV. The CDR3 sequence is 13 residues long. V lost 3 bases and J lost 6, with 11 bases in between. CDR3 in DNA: TGTGCCAGCAGCTTCATTAGGGGATCTGAAGCTTTCTTT. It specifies CASSFIRGSEAFF.

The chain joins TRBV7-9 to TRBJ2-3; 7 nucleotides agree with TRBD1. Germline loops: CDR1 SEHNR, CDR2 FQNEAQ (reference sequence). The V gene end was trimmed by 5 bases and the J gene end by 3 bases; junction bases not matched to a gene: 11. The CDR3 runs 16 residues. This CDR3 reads CASSPRGRGQTDTQYF. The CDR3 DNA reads TGTGCCAGCAGCCCCAGGGGAAGGGGGCAGACAGATACGCAGTATTTT.

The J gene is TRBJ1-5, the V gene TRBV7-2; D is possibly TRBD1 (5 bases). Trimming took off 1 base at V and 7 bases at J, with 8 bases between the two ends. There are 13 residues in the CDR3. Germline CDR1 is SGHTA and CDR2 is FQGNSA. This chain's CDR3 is CASSLVGTQPQHF. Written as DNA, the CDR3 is TGTGCCAGCAGCTTAGTGGGGACCCAGCCCCAGCATTTT.

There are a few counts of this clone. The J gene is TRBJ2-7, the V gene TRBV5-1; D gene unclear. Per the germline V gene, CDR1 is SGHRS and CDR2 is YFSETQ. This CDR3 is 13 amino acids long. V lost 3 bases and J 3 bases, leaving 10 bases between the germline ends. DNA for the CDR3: TGCGCCAGCAGCTCTAGGCACAACTACGAGCAGTACTTC. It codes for CASSSRHNYEQYF. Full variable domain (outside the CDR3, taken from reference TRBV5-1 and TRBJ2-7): KAGVTQTPRYLIKTRGQQVTLSCSPISGHRSVSWYQQTPGQGLQFLFEYFSETQRNKGNFPGRFSGRQFSNSRSEMNVSTLELGDSALYLCASSSRHNYEQYFGPGTRLTVT.

The CDR3 region is CAISFRKREGPNEQFF. CDR3 coding DNA: TGTGCCATCAGCTTCCGTAAGCGGGAGGGCCCTAATGAGCAGTTCTTC. V gene TRBV10-3 combines with J gene TRBJ2-1; the match to TRBD2 covers 10 bases. Germline CDR1 is ENHRY and CDR2 is SYGVKD. CDR3 length equals 16 residues. The trim removed 6 bases at V and 7 bases at J, leaving 12 bases unmatched.

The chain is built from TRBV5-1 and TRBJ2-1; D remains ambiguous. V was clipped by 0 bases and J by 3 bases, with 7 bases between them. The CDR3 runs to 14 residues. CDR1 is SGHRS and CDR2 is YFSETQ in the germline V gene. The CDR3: CASSLASYYNEQFF. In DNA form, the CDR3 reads TGCGCCAGCAGCTTGGCCTCATACTACAATGAGCAGTTCTTC.

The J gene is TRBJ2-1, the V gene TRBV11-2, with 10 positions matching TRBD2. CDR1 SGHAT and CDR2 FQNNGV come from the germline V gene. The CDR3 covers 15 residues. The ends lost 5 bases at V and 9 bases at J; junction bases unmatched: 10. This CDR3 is CASSRRLAGDSEQFF. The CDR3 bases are TGTGCCAGCAGCCGTAGACTAGCGGGTGATAGTGAGCAGTTCTTC.

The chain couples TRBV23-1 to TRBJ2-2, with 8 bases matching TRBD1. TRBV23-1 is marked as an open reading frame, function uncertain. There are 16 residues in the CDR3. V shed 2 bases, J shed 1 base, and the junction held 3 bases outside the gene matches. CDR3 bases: TGCGCCAGCAGTCAACAGGGACAGGAGAACACCGGGGAGCTGTTTTTT. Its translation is CASSQQGQENTGELFF.

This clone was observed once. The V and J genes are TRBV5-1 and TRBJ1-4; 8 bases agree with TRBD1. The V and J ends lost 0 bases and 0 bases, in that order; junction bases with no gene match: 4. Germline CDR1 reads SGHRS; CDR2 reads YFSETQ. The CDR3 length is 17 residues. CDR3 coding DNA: TGCGCCAGCAGCTTGGGGGACAGGCGAACAACTAATGAAAAACTGTTTTTT. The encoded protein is CASSLGDRRTTNEKLFF.

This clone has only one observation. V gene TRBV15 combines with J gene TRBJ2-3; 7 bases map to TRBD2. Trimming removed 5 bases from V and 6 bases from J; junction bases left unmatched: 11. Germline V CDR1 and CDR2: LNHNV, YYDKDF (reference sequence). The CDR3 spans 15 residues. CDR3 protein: CATSPLLASGDTQYF. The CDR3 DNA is TGTGCCACCAGCCCCCTACTAGCGTCAGGGGATACGCAGTATTTT.

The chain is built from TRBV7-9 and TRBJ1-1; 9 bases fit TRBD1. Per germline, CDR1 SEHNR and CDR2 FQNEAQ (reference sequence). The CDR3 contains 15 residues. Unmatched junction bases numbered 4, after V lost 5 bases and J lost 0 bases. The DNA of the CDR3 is TGTGCCAGCAGCCCAGGGGACAGGGTGAACACTGAAGCTTTCTTT. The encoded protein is CASSPGDRVNTEAFF.

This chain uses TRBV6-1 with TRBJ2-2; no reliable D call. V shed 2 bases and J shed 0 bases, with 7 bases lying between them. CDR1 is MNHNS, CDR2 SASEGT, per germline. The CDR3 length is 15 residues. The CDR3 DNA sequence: TGTGCCAGCAGTGAAAGGCTCACGAACACCGGGGAGCTGTTTTTT. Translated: CASSERLTNTGELFF.

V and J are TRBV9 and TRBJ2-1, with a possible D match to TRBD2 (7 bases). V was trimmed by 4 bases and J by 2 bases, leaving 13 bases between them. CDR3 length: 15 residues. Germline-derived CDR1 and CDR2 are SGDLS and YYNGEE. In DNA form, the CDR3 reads TGTGCCAGCAGCACGGGGGGCGCCACCTACAATGAGCAGTTCTTC. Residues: CASSTGGATYNEQFF.